This T cell receptor (beta chain) is drawn from a study of blood T cell repertoires in COVID-19. The overall study: Acute-phase and convalescent COVID-19 samples originated in the United States, Italy and Spain. Sample material is recorded as cDNA or gDNA derived from T cells, B-cell-depleted T cells, or PBMCs.

Trimming removed 2 bases from V and 1 base from J; junction bases left unmatched: 7. CDR1 and CDR2 from the germline V gene are GTSNPN and SVGIG (reference sequence). The CDR3 is made up of 17 amino acids. Methods used by the authors: Researchers report that nucleated cell counts were estimated from reference gene primer amplification. TCRdb's copy holds only in-frame clones and misses some; the assay was immunoSEQ multiplex PCR. V and J calls and clone size are copied from that table; D and trimming were computed from the DNA. The repertoire holds 200,000 to 250,000 clones, 88% seen once, with 2% to 2.5% in the top ten.

The rearrangement joins TRBV30 to TRBJ2-3; 12 bases are a match to TRBD2. The sequenced sample consisted of peripheral blood. This clonotype was sampled from a woman aged 40 to 50 who had recovered from COVID-19. The DNA for the CDR3 is TGTGCCTGGAGTTTCTCTTGGACTAGCGGGGGCACAGATACGCAGTATTTT. Amino acids: CAWSFSWTSGGTDTQYF.